These T cell receptor beta chains were read from a single sample in a study of spatial heterogeneity in lung cancer. TCRdb called the 5' RACE reads again in MiXCR, with one record for every CDR3 protein. The sample has about 87,000 distinct CDR3 sequences; just under 20% are singletons. The sequencing here drew on PBMCs, taken at follow-up. These receptors originate from a male donor with early-stage non-small cell lung cancer. Both conserved end residues are part of each CDR3. Each record gives: J gene, V gene, CDR3 protein.

>TRBJ2-7|TRBV6-6
CASSYDRGRMEQYF
>TRBJ1-1|TRBV4-1
CASSRGTPNTEAFF
>TRBJ1-4|TRBV5-1
CASSLGTSGGSEKLFF
>TRBJ2-7|TRBV24-1
CATSDFGYEQYF
>TRBJ2-2|TRBV2
CASLSGTNTGELFF
>TRBJ1-6|TRBV19
CASSIQTGANSPLHF
>TRBJ2-5|TRBV7-9
CASSSGTGGKETQYF
>TRBJ1-2|TRBV11-2
CASSLVQNYGYTF
>TRBJ2-7|TRBV13
CAGSFGGTAHEQYF
>TRBJ2-6|TRBV29-1
CSAIQGPPSGANVLTF
>TRBJ1-1|TRBV7-3
CASSLQGGINTEAFF
>TRBJ1-4|TRBV29-1
CSVARSTNEKLFF
>TRBJ1-2|TRBV20-1
CSAREGQGHGYTF
>TRBJ2-5|TRBV7-2
CASSRKWQETQYF
>TRBJ1-1|TRBV3-1
CASSARDRPTEAFF
>TRBJ2-1|TRBV12-3/TRBV12-4
CASSSLLLAGRPYEQFF
>TRBJ2-2|TRBV6-5
CASSPTSGLTGELFF
>TRBJ2-7|TRBV20-1
CSASYRSYEQYF
>TRBJ2-1|TRBV3-1
CASSPIGLAMNEQFF
>TRBJ1-4|TRBV7-2
CASSFSWSNNEKLFF
>TRBJ2-2|TRBV20-1
CSARDAPGELFF
>TRBJ2-2|TRBV5-4
CASSPGRSNTGELFF
>TRBJ2-3|TRBV6-5
CATSDRGFDTDTQYF
>TRBJ1-5|TRBV20-1
CSAREGSNQPQHF
>TRBJ2-5|TRBV7-9
CASSPTGGRETQYF
>TRBJ1-5|TRBV7-2
CASSLAGRQVNQPQHF
>TRBJ2-3|TRBV20-1
CSASLLSSGVTDTQYF
>TRBJ2-5|TRBV7-2
CASSLALETQYF
>TRBJ1-1|TRBV3-1
CASSRQSNTEAFF
>TRBJ2-3|TRBV3-1
CASSQSSSDPTTNTQYF
>TRBJ2-1|TRBV5-1
CASARGFNEQFF
>TRBJ2-7|TRBV5-1
CASSLVGGQSTSGRFNEQYF
>TRBJ1-1|TRBV12-5
CASGLAGYTEAFF
>TRBJ2-5|TRBV12-3/TRBV12-4
CASSLEGPETQYF
>TRBJ1-2|TRBV24-1
CATSTGTGYTF
>TRBJ2-3|TRBV20-1
CSASHENRGTDTQYF
>TRBJ2-1|TRBV10-3
CAISESASGRGNEQFF
>TRBJ2-2|TRBV12-3/TRBV12-4
CASSLVGGELFF
>TRBJ2-5|TRBV12-3/TRBV12-4
CASSFYGETQYF
>TRBJ1-2|TRBV7-2
CASSLGPASNYGYTF
>TRBJ2-1|TRBV7-7
CASSLAPVYLGNEQFF
>TRBJ2-2|TRBV19
CAAGPGELFF
>TRBJ2-1|TRBV24-1
CATSDPADFYNEQFF